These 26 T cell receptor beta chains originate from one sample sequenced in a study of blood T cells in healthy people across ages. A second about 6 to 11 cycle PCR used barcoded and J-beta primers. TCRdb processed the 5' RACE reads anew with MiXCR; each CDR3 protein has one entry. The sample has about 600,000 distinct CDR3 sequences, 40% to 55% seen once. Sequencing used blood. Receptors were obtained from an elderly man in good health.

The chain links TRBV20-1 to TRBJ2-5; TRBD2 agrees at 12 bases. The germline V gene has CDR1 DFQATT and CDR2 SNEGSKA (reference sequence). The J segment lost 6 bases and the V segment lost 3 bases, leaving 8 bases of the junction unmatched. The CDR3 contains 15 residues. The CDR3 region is CSARLTSGSKKTQYF. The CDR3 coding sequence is TGCAGTGCTAGGTTGACTAGCGGGAGTAAGAAGACCCAGTACTTC.

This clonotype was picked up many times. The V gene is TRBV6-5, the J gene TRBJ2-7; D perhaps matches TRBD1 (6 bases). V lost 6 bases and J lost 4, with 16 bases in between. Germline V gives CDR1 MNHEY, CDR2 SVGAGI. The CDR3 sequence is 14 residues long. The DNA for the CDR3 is TGTGCCAGCAGCAAGCCGGGACACCCTTACGAGCAGTACTTC. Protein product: CASSKPGHPYEQYF.

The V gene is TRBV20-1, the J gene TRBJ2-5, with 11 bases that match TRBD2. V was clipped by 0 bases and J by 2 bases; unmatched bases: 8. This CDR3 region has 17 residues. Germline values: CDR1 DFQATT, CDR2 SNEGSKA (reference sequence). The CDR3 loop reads CSARDIRSGRGQETQYF. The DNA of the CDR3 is TGCAGTGCTAGAGACATCCGTAGCGGGAGGGGACAAGAGACCCAGTACTTC.

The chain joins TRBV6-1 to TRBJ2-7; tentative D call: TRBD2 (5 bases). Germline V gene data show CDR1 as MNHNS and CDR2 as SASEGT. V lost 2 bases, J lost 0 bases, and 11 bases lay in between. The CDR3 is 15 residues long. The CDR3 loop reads CASSERTSFSYEQYF. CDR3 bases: TGTGCCAGCAGTGAAAGGACTTCATTCTCCTACGAGCAGTACTTC.

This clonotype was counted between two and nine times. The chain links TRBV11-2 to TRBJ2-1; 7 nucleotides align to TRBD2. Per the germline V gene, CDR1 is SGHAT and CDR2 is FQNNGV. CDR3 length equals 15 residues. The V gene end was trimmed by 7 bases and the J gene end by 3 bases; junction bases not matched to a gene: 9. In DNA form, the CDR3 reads TGTGCCAGCACCCTAGGTCGGGGGGTCTACAATGAGCAGTTCTTC. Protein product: CASTLGRGVYNEQFF.

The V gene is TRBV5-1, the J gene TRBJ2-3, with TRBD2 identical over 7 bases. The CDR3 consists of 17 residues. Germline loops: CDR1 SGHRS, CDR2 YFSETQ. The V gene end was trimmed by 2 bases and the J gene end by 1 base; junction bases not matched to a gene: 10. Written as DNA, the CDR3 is TGCGCCAGCAGCTTCCCCAAGCGGGGCGAGGGCACAGATACGCAGTATTTT. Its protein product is CASSFPKRGEGTDTQYF.

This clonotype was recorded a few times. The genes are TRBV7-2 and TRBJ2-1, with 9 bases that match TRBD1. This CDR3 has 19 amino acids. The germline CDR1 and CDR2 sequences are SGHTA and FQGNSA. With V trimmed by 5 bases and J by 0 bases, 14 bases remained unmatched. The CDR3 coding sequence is TGTGCCAGCAGCCCAAGAGGGGGTACGGGACAGGGCTCCTACAATGAGCAGTTCTTC. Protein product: CASSPRGGTGQGSYNEQFF. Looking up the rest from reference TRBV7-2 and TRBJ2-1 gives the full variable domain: GAGVSQSPSNKVTEKGKDVELRCDPISGHTALYWYRQSLGQGLEFLIYFQGNSAPDKSGLPSDRFSAERTGGSVSTLTIQRTQQEDSAVYLCASSPRGGTGQGSYNEQFFGPGTRLTVL.

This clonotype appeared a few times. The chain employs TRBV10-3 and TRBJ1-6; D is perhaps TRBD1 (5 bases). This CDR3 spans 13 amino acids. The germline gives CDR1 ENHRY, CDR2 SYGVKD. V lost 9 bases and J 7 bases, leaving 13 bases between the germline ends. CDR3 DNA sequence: TGTGCCATGGTGTCGACAGAAAATTCACCCCTCCACTTT. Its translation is CAMVSTENSPLHF.

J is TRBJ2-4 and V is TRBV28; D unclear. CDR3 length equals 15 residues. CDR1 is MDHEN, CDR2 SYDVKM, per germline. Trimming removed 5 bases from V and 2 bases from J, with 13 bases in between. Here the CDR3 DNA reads TGTGCCAGCAGTCAACAAGTTCTGACCAAAAACATTCAGTACTTC. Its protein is CASSQQVLTKNIQYF.

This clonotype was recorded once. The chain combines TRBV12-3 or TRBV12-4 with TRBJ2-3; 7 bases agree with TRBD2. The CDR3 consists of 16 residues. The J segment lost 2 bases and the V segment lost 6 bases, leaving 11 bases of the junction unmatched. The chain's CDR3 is CASRPRGGGDTDTQYF. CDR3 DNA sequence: TGTGCCAGCAGGCCCCGTGGGGGGGGGGACACAGATACGCAGTATTTT.

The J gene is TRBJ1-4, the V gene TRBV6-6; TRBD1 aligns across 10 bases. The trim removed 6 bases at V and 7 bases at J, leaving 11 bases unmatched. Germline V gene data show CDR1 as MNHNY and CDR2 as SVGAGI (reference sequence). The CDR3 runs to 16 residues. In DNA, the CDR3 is TGTGCCAGCAGACGCGGGAGACAGGGGGCTTCTGAAAAACTGTTTTTT. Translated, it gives CASRRGRQGASEKLFF.

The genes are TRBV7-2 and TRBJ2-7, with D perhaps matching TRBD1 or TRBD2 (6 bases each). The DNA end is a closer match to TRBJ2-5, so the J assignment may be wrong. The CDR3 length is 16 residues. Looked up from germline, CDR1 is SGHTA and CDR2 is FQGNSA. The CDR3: CASSSGLGGRGETQYF. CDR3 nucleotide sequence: TGTGCCAGCAGCTCCGGATTAGGGGGGCGGGGAGAGACCCAGTACTTC.

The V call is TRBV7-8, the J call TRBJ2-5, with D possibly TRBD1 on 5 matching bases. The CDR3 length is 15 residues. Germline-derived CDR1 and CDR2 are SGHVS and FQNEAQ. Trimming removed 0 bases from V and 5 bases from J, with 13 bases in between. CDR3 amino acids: CASSLAQGLGETQYF. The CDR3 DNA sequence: TGTGCCAGCAGCTTAGCTCAGGGATTGGGGGAGACCCAGTACTTC.

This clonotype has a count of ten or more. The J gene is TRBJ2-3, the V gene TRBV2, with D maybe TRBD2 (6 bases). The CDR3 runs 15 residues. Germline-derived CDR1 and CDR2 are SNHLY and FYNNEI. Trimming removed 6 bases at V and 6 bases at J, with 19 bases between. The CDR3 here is CASRTWTSAGDTQYF. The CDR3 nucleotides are TGTGCCAGCAGAACTTGGACCAGCGCGGGGGATACGCAGTATTTT.

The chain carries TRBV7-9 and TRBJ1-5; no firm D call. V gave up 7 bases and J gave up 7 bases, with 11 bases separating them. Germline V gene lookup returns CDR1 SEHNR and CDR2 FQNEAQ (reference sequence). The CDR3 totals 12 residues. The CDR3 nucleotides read TGTGCCAGCACAAGGGATGAACAGCCCCAGCATTTT. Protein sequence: CASTRDEQPQHF. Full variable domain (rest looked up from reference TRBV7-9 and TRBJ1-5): DTGVSQNPRHKITKRGQNVTFRCDPISEHNRLYWYRQTLGQGPEFLTYFQNEAQLEKSRLLSDRFSAERPKGSFSTLEIQRTEQGDSAMYLCASTRDEQPQHFGDGTRLSIL.

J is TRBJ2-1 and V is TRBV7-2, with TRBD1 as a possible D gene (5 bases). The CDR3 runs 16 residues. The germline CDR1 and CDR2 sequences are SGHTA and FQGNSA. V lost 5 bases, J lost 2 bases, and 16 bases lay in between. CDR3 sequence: CASSPSLGHTYNEQFF. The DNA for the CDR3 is TGTGCCAGCAGCCCCTCGCTTGGACACACCTACAATGAGCAGTTCTTC. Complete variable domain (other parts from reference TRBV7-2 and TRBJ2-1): GAGVSQSPSNKVTEKGKDVELRCDPISGHTALYWYRQSLGQGLEFLIYFQGNSAPDKSGLPSDRFSAERTGGSVSTLTIQRTQQEDSAVYLCASSPSLGHTYNEQFFGPGTRLTVL.

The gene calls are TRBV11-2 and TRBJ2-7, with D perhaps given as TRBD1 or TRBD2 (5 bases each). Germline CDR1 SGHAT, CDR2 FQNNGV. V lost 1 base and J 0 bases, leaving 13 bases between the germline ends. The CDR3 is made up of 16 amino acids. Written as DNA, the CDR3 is TGTGCCAGCAGCTTAGCCGCCGGGACGGACTCCTACGAGCAGTACTTC. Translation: CASSLAAGTDSYEQYF.

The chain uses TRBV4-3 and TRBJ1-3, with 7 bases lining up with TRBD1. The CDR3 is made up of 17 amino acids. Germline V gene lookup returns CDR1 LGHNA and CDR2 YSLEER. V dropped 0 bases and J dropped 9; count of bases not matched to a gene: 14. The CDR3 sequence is CASSQDALDRSVGTIYF. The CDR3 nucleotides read TGCGCCAGCAGCCAAGATGCCTTGGACAGGTCCGTTGGCACCATATATTTT.

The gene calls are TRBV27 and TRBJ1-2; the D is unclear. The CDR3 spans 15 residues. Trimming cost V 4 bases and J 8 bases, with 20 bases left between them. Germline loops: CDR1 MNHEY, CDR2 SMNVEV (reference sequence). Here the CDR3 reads CASSSDLLVPKGYTF. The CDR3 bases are TGTGCCAGCAGTTCGGACCTTTTGGTGCCGAAGGGCTACACCTTC.

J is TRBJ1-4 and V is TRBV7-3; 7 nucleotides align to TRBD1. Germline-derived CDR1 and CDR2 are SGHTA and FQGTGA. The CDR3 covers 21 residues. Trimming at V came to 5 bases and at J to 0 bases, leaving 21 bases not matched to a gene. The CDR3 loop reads CASSPRPRTMGQLPTNEKLFF. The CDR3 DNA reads TGTGCCAGCAGCCCAAGACCCCGTACAATGGGACAGCTACCAACTAATGAAAAACTGTTTTTT.

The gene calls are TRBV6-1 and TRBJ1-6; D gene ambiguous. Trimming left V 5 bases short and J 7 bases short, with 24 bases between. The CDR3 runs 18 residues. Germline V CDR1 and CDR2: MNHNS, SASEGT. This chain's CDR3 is CASSRDLATPTQNSPLHF. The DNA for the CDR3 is TGTGCCAGCAGTCGGGATTTGGCTACGCCAACGCAAAATTCACCCCTCCACTTT.

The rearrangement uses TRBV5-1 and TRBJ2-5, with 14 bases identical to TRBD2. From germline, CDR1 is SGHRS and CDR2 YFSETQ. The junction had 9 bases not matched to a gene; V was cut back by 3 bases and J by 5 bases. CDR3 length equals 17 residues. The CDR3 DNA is TGCGCCAGCAGCTCAGGACTAGCGGGGGGCACCCAGGAGACCCAGTACTTC. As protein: CASSSGLAGGTQETQYF.

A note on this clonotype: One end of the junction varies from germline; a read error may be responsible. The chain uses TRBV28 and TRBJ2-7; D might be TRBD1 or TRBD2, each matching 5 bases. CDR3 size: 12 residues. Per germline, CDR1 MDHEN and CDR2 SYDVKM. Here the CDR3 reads CAGSFGTAKQYF. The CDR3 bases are TGTGCCGGCAGTTTTGGGACGGCGAAGCAGTACTTC.

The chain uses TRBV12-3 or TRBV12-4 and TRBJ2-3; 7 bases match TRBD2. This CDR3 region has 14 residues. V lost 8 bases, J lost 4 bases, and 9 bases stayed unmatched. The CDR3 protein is CASSKAGAPDTQYF. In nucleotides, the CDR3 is TGTGCCAGCTCTAAGGCGGGAGCCCCAGATACGCAGTATTTT.

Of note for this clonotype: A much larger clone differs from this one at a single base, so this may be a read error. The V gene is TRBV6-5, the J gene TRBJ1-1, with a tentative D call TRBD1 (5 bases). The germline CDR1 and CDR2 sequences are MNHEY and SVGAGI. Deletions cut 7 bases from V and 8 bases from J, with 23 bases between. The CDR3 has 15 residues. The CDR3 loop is CASTKAGTPTGEAFF. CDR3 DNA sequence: TGTGCCAGCACCAAGGCCGGGACTCCCACCGGGGAAGCTTTCTTT.

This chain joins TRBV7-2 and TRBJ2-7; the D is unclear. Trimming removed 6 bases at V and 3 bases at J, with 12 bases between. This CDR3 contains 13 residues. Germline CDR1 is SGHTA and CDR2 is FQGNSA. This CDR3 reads CASSGGMYYEQYF. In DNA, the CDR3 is TGTGCCAGCAGTGGTGGTATGTACTACGAGCAGTACTTC.